Listed below are T cell receptor beta chains from one sample, sequenced in a study of CXCR3-negative and CXCR3-positive naive CD8 T cells. TCRdb reprocessed the 5' RACE reads, keeping one entry per CDR3 protein, no DNA. This table lists tens of thousands of distinct CDR3 sequences. The sequenced sample was naive CXCR3+ CD8+ T cells from blood. The receptors stem from a human donor in good health. Some clones in this sample may be carry-over from other donors' samples. Both conserved end residues are part of each CDR3. Only part of the rows carry a size: once, few, many, or a class if the clone is expanded.

>TRBV13|13|TRBJ2-7|.
CASSFYSTNEQYF
>TRBV10-3|14|TRBJ2-1|.
CAISEGAGFNEQFF
>TRBV6-2/TRBV6-3|16|TRBJ2-7|.
CASSSPTGPSSYEQYF
>TRBV5-1|14|TRBJ2-2|.
CASSLDWRAGELFF
>TRBV7-6|12|TRBJ1-1|.
CASSIGGREAFF
>TRBV25-1|12|TRBJ2-1|.
CASSAPGLEQFF
>TRBV29-1|14|TRBJ2-7|.
CSVETTGTNAEQYF
>TRBV14|18|TRBJ2-5|.
CASSQGLGLHQYQETQYF
>TRBV28|20|TRBJ2-1|.
CASSSTSGRAFGSSYNEQFF
>TRBV6-1|14|TRBJ2-7|.
CASSEGLASYEQYF
>TRBV29-1|14|TRBJ2-6|.
CSVVFGGGANVLTF
>TRBV15|12|TRBJ2-7|.
CATGTNTGEQYF
>TRBV9|13|TRBJ1-2|.
CASSVGQRYGYTF
>TRBV9|14|TRBJ2-7|.
CASSVEQASYEQYF
>TRBV6-5|15|TRBJ1-4|.
CASRKQTATNEKLFF
>TRBV29-1|13|TRBJ2-7|.
CSVEGLNNYEQYF
>TRBV4-1|15|TRBJ1-2|.
CASSQVLGGDYGYTF
>TRBV13|15|TRBJ2-4|.
CASSLSSPSKNIQYF
>TRBV27|15|TRBJ1-5|.
CASSLGVRGNQPRHF
>TRBV29-1|15|TRBJ2-5|.
CSVEDLGTEQETQYF
>TRBV29-1|11|TRBJ2-7|.
CSVGDGYEQYF
>TRBV20-1|13|TRBJ1-1|.
CSARDTMNTEAFF
>TRBV5-5|11|TRBJ2-5|.
CASRFGETQYF
>TRBV5-1|17|TRBJ2-1|.
CASSQHKREETYNEQFF
>TRBV24-1|15|TRBJ2-1|.
CATSDLYKGAYEQFF
>TRBV28|12|TRBJ2-1|.
CASSSPAGEQFF
>TRBV28|15|TRBJ2-3|.
CASSFSTSGTDTQYF
>TRBV28|17|TRBJ2-5|.
CASSLVYRRDGRETQYF
>TRBV12-3/TRBV12-4|15|TRBJ2-7|.
CASSTRDRGGGEQYF
>TRBV20-1|15|TRBJ2-7|.
CSARASGLAVYEQYF
>TRBV7-9|16|TRBJ2-7|.
CASSLVGDRITYEQYF
>TRBV29-1|14|TRBJ2-7|.
CSVKDWDRSYEQYF
>TRBV28|14|TRBJ2-7|.
CASSEVTVSYEQYF
>TRBV7-2|17|TRBJ1-4|.
CASSFSHREATNEKLFF
>TRBV20-1|15|TRBJ1-5|medium-sized
CSARDMGEGNQPQHF
>TRBV5-1|15|TRBJ2-7|.
CASSPDLAGPYEQYF
>TRBV11-2|14|TRBJ2-1|.
CASSLEAEHNEQFF
>TRBV25-1|14|TRBJ1-5|.
CASSDMDNNQPQHF
>TRBV25-1|19|TRBJ2-2|.
CASSEYFSRVGTNTGELFF
>TRBV29-1|14|TRBJ2-5|.
CSVEGFGGQETQYF
>TRBV5-1|14|TRBJ2-7|.
CASSSGTPIYEQYF
>TRBV12-3/TRBV12-4|12|TRBJ1-5|.
CASGQGIQPQHF
>TRBV5-4|17|TRBJ2-6|.
CASSFVEVISGANVLTF
>TRBV23-1|13|TRBJ2-7|.
CASKTGCAYEQYF
>TRBV7-9|14|TRBJ2-1|.
CASNIQGSHNEQFF
>TRBV15|14|TRBJ1-6|.
CATSRRRENSPLHF
>TRBV21-1|16|TRBJ1-1|.
CASSKVTGPMNTEAFF
>TRBV25-1|15|TRBJ2-5|.
CASRKVAGGQETQYF
>TRBV12-3/TRBV12-4|14|TRBJ2-5|.
CASSLSTYLETQYF
>TRBV29-1|14|TRBJ2-2|.
CSVEVLGGLGELFF
>TRBV7-3|15|TRBJ2-1|.
CASSLGTSSHNEQFF
>TRBV28|15|TRBJ2-7|.
CASSFGAGGGYEQYF
>TRBV9|17|TRBJ2-1|.
CASTGRGGKSSYNEQFF
>TRBV29-1|14|TRBJ2-5|.
CSASPGVAGETQYF
>TRBV20-1|12|TRBJ2-7|.
CSAPLAFAEQYF